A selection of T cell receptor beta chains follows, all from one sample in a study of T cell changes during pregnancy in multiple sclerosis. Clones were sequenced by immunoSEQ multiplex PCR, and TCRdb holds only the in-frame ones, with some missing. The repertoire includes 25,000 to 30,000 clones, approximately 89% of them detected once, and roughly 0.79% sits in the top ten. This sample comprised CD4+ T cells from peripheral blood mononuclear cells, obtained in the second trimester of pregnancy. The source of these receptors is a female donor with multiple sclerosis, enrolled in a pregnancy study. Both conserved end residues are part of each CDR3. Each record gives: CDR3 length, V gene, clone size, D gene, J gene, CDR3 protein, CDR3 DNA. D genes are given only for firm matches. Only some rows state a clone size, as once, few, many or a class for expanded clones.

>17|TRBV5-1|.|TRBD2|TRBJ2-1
CASSSGLAGGNYNEQFF
TGCGCCAGCAGCTCCGGACTAGCGGGGGGAAACTACAATGAGCAGTTCTTC
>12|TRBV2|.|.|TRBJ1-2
CASQSDSYGYTF
TGTGCCAGCCAATCGGACAGTTATGGCTACACCTTC
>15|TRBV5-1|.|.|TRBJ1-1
CASSFQAPGGTEAFF
TGCGCCAGCAGCTTTCAGGCCCCGGGGGGCACTGAAGCTTTCTTT
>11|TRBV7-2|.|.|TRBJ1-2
CASQQYYGYTF
TGTGCCAGCCAACAGTACTATGGCTACACCTTC
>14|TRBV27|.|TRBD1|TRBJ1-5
CASSTTGGNQPQHF
TGTGCCAGCAGCACGACAGGGGGCAATCAGCCCCAGCATTTT
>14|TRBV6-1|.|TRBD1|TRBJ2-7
CASSEGQGVGEQYF
TGTGCCAGCAGTGAGGGACAGGGAGTGGGCGAGCAGTACTTC
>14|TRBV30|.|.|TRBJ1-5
CAWSQGRANQPQHF
TGTGCCTGGAGTCAGGGTAGGGCAAATCAGCCCCAGCATTTT
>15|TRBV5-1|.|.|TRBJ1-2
CASSLERGTNYGYTF
TGCGCCAGCAGCTTGGAACGGGGAACCAACTATGGCTACACCTTC
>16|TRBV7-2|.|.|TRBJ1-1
CASSLVGGTVATEAFF
TGTGCCAGCAGCTTAGTTGGGGGGACCGTGGCCACTGAAGCTTTCTTT
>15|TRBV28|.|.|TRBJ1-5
CASSSPSGGNQPQHF
TGTGCCAGCAGTTCCCCCTCAGGGGGCAATCAGCCCCAGCATTTT
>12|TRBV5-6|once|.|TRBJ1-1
CASHRRNTEAFF
TGTGCCAGCCATAGGAGGAACACTGAAGCTTTCTTT
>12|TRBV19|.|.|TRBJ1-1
CASSIPGTEAFF
TGTGCCAGTAGTATCCCGGGGACTGAAGCTTTCTTT
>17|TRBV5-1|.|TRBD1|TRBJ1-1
CASSRGTGESGDTEAFF
TGCGCCAGCAGCCGAGGGACAGGTGAATCCGGGGACACTGAAGCTTTCTTT
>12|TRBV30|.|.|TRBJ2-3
CAWSEYRYTQYF
TGTGCCTGGAGTGAGTACAGGTATACGCAGTATTTT
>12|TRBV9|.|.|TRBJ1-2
CASSVLGAGYTF
TGTGCCAGCAGCGTACTTGGGGCTGGCTACACCTTC
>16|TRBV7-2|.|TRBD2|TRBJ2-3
CASSFSAGGITDTQYF
TGTGCCAGCAGCTTCTCGGCGGGGGGTATCACAGATACGCAGTATTTT
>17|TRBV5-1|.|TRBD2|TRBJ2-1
CASSWAGLVSPYNEQFF
TGCGCCAGCAGCTGGGCCGGACTAGTCAGTCCCTACAATGAGCAGTTCTTC
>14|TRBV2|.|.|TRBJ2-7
CASSEVRVLYEQYF
TGTGCCAGCAGTGAGGTGCGGGTCCTCTACGAGCAGTACTTC
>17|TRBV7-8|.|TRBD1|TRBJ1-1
CASSLRQGLWLSTEAFF
TGTGCCAGCAGCTTGAGACAGGGGTTGTGGTTGTCCACTGAAGCTTTCTTT
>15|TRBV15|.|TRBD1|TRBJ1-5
CATSRDLGQIQPQHF
TGTGCCACCAGCAGAGACTTGGGACAGATTCAGCCCCAGCATTTT
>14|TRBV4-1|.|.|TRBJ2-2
CASSRDFNTGELFF
TGCGCCAGCAGCCGGGACTTTAACACCGGGGAGCTGTTTTTT
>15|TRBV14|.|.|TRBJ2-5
CASSRTSTAWETQYF
TGTGCCAGCAGCCGAACCTCGACAGCCTGGGAGACCCAGTACTTC
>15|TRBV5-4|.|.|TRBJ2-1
CASSLSQGPYNEQFF
TGTGCCAGCAGCTTGTCCCAGGGTCCCTACAATGAGCAGTTCTTC
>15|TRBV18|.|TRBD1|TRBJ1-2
CASSPSGQGGYGYTF
TGTGCCAGCTCACCATCAGGACAGGGAGGGTATGGCTACACCTTC
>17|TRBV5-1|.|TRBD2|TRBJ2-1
CASSLVAGGPSGNEQFF
TGCGCCAGCAGCTTGGTAGCGGGGGGGCCTTCGGGCAATGAGCAGTTCTTC
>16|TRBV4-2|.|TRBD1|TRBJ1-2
CASSPTWDRVGDGYTF
TGTGCCAGCAGTCCGACCTGGGACAGGGTAGGGGATGGCTACACCTTC
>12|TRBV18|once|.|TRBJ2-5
CASSGSGETQYF
TGTGCCAGCTCAGGGTCAGGAGAGACCCAGTACTTC
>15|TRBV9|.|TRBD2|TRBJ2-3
CASSVVGGGTDTQYF
TGTGCCAGCAGCGTAGTCGGGGGAGGGACAGATACGCAGTATTTT
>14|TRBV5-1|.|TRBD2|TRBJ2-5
CASSHRRGEETQYF
TGCGCCAGCAGCCATAGGCGGGGGGAAGAGACCCAGTACTTC
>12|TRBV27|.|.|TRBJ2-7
CASSSTTYEQYF
TGTGCCAGCAGCAGCACGACATACGAGCAGTACTTC
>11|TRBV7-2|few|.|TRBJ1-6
CASSRDSPLHF
TGTGCCAGCAGCCGTGATTCACCCCTCCACTTT
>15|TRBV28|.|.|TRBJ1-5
CASRGNTYSNQPQHF
TGTGCCAGTCGGGGGAATACGTATAGCAATCAGCCCCAGCATTTT
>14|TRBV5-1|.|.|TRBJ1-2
CASSLDLLRGGYTF
TGCGCCAGCAGCTTGGACCTCCTTCGAGGGGGCTACACCTTC
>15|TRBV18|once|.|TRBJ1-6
CASSPAAGAGSPLHF
TGTGCCAGCTCACCAGCAGCAGGGGCCGGTTCACCCCTCCACTTT
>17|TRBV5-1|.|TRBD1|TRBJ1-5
CASSHRAWDRVALPQHF
TGCGCCAGCAGCCACCGAGCCTGGGACAGGGTAGCGTTGCCCCAGCATTTT
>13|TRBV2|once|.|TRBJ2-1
CASSRDRVNEQFF
TGTGCCAGCAGTAGAGACCGGGTCAATGAGCAGTTCTTC
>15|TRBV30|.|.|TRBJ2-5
CAWSVSSAEGETQYF
TGTGCCTGGAGTGTCTCTAGCGCCGAGGGGGAGACCCAGTACTTC
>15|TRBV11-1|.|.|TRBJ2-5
CASSLEWAGKETQYF
TGTGCCAGCAGCTTAGAATGGGCGGGGAAAGAGACCCAGTACTTC
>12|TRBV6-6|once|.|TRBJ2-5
CAIQGSGETQYF
TGTGCCATACAGGGCTCCGGGGAGACCCAGTACTTC
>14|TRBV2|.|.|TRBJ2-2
CASRTDRNTGELFF
TGTGCCAGCAGGACCGACAGAAACACCGGGGAGCTGTTTTTT
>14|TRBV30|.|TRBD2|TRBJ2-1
CAWSRLAGNNEQFF
TGTGCCTGGAGCAGACTAGCGGGGAACAATGAGCAGTTCTTC
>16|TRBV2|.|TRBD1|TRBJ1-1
CASRTGGGRRATEAFF
TGTGCCAGCAGGACAGGGGGGGGTCGTCGGGCCACTGAAGCTTTCTTT
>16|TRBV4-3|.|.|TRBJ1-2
CASSQDSRAGNYGYTF
TGCGCCAGCAGCCAAGACAGTAGAGCAGGGAACTATGGCTACACCTTC
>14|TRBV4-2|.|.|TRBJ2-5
CASSPRGIQETQYF
TGTGCCAGCAGCCCTCGGGGTATCCAAGAGACCCAGTACTTC
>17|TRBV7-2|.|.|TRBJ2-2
CASSSMVGTFNTGELFF
TGTGCCAGCAGCTCCATGGTCGGGACTTTCAACACCGGGGAGCTGTTTTTT
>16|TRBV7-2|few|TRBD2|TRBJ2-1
CASSLVRLAVYNEQFF
TGTGCCAGCAGCTTAGTTCGGCTAGCGGTATACAATGAGCAGTTCTTC